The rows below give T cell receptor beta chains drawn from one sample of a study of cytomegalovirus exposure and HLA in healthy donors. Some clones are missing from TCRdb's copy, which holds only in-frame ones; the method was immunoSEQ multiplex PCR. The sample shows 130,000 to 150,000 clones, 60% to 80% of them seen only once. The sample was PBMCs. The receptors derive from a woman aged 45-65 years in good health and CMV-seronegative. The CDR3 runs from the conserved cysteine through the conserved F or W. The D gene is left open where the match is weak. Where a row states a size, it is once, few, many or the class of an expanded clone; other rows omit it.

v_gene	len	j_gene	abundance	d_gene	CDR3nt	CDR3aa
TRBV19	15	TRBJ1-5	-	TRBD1	TGTGCCAGTAGTACTCAGGGGGCTAGCAATCAGCCCCAGCATTTT	CASSTQGASNQPQHF
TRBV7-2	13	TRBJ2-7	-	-	TGTGCCAGCAGCGCCCAACAGGGCTACGAGCAGTACTTC	CASSAQQGYEQYF
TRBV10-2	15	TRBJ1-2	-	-	TGCGCCAGCAGTGAGCCGGGACGGGGGGGGGCGGGCTACACCTTC	CASSEPGRGGAGYTF
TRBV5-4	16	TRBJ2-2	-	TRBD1	TGTGCCAGCAGCTTTTCCGACAGGGTGAACACCGGGGAGCTGTTTTTT	CASSFSDRVNTGELFF
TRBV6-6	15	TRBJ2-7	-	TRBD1	TGTGCCAGCAGTTTCGGACAGGGGGCGGCCTACGAGCAGTACTTC	CASSFGQGAAYEQYF
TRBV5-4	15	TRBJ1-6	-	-	TGTGCCAGCAGCTTGGCCCTGGGAGTTGATTCACCCCTCCACTTT	CASSLALGVDSPLHF
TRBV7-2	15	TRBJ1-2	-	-	TGTGCCAGCAGCACCGGGACTGCCTATAACTATGGCTACACCTTC	CASSTGTAYNYGYTF
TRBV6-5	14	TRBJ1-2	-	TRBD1	TGTGCCAGCGGGGGGGACAGGGCTTCCTATGGCTACACCTTC	CASGGDRASYGYTF
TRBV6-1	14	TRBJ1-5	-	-	TGTGCCAGCAGGAGCAGGGGCGAAAGGCAGCCCCAGCATTTT	CASRSRGERQPQHF
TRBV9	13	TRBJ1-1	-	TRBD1	TGTGCCAGCAGCGGGACAGGGGGAACTGAAGCTTTCTTT	CASSGTGGTEAFF
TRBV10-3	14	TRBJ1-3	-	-	TGTGCCATCAGTGTACAGGTAGCTGGAAACACCATATATTTT	CAISVQVAGNTIYF
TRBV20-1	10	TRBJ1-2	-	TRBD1	TGCAGTGCTAACATACAGGGGTACACCTTC	CSANIQGYTF
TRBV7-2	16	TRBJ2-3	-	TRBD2	TGTGCCAGCACCCCGCGGGCTAGCGGGGGGGTGGATACGCAGTATTTT	CASTPRASGGVDTQYF
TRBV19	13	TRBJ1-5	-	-	TGTGCCAGTAACTCTTATAGCAATCAGCCCCAGCATTTT	CASNSYSNQPQHF
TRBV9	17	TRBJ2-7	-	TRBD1	TGTGCCAGCAGCGCCAACCCCCCGGGACAGAACTCCTACGAGCAGTACTTC	CASSANPPGQNSYEQYF
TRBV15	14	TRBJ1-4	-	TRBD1	TGTGCCACCACCACAGGACAGGCAAATGAAAAACTGTTTTTT	CATTTGQANEKLFF
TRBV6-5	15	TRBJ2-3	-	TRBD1	TGTGCCACCAAAACCGGGACAGGGAAACCAGATACGCAGTATTTT	CATKTGTGKPDTQYF
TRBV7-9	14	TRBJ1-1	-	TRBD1	TGTGCCAGCAGCTGGGGACAGGGGTCTCCTATTGCTTTCTTT	CASSWGQGSPIAFF
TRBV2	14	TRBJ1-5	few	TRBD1	TGTGCCAGCAGCCCACAGGGGATCAATCAGCCCCAGCATTTT	CASSPQGINQPQHF
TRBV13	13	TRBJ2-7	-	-	TGTGCCAGCAGCCTCCCACTAACTTACGAGCAGTACTTC	CASSLPLTYEQYF
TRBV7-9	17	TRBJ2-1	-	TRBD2	TGTGCCAGCAGCCCAAAGGGAAGACTAGCGGGGGGCAATGAGCAGTTCTTC	CASSPKGRLAGGNEQFF
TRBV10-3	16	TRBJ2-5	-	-	TGTGCCATCAGTGAGTCGTCATCACCGGGGGGCGAGACCCAGTACTTC	CAISESSSPGGETQYF
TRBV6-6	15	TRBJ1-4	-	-	TGTGCCAGCAGAAGCTCGACCCAGGGATTTGAAAAACTGTTTTTT	CASRSSTQGFEKLFF
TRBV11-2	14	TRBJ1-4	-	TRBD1	TGTGCCAGCAGTCCCAGGGGGATTAATGAAAAACTGTTTTTT	CASSPRGINEKLFF
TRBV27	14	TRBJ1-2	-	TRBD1	TGTGCCAGCAGTAACCGGGACAGGGGCTATGGCTACACCTTC	CASSNRDRGYGYTF
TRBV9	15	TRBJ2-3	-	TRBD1	TGTGCCAGCAGCGTAGGCCAGGGGGGCACAGATACGCAGTATTTT	CASSVGQGGTDTQYF
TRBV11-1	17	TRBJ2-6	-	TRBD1	TGTGCCAGCAGCCGACAGGGGGAGAGCTCTGGGGCCAACGTCCTGACTTTC	CASSRQGESSGANVLTF
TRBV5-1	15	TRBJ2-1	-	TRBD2	TGCGCCAGCAGCACTAGCGGGGGCGACGCCAATGAGCAGTTCTTC	CASSTSGGDANEQFF
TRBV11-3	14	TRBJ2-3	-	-	TGTGCCAGCAGCCGCGGCGGGGATCTAGATACGCAGTATTTT	CASSRGGDLDTQYF
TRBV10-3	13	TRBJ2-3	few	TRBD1	TGTGCCACCGGACAGGGGCTCGTGGATACGCAGTATTTT	CATGQGLVDTQYF
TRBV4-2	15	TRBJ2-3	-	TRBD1	TGTGCCAGCAGCCTTATCACAGGGGACACAGATACGCAGTATTTT	CASSLITGDTDTQYF
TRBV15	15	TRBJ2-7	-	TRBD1	TGTGCCACCAGCGGCCGAACAGGGGGCAGCTACGAGCAGTACTTC	CATSGRTGGSYEQYF
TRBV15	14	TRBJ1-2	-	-	TGTGCCACCAGCAGAGATCTGGGGGCGGGTGGCTACACCTTC	CATSRDLGAGGYTF
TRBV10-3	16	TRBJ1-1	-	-	TGTGCCATCAGTGGTCCAATGATCGGGGGTCGAGATGAAGCTTTCTTT	CAISGPMIGGRDEAFF
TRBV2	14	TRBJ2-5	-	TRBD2	TGTGCCAGCCGGTGGGTTAGCGGGTGGGAGACCCAGTACTTC	CASRWVSGWETQYF
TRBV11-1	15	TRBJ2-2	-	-	TGTGCCAGCAGCTTAGCCCCGACACCTACCGGGGAGCTGTTTTTT	CASSLAPTPTGELFF
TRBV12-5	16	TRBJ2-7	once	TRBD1	TGTGCTAGTGGTTTGTACCTACCCGGGACAGGCTACGAGCAGTACTTC	CASGLYLPGTGYEQYF